This TCR beta chain is drawn from a study of CD8+ T cells in alopecia areata. Study-wide results and caveats: In patients, TCRs were shared less clearly than in mice, and HLA may possibly be involved. Elevated clonality characterized lesional scalp relative to normal scalp, particularly in alopecia totalis/universalis.

Alopecia areata patients provided lesional scalp punch biopsies and peripheral blood. Sorting from PBMCs produced CD4+ and CD8+ T cells. Investigators isolated RNA and reverse transcribed it into cDNA to act as the sequencing template. Here immunoSEQ multiplex PCR was the method, and the copy in TCRdb shows in-frame clones only, minus some. The data contain approximately 31,000 clones, 70% to 80% of them seen just once; the ten biggest clones take up 19%. CDR1 SQVTM and CDR2 ANQGSEA come from the germline V gene. With V trimmed by 1 base and J by 4 bases, 3 bases remained unmatched. The CDR3 covers 14 residues. About this clone: Its antigen is not identified.

Sequenced input: NKG2D-low CD8+ T cells sorted from blood. This clonotype originated in a human donor with alopecia areata. The V gene is TRBV29-1, the J gene TRBJ2-3, with 9 bases matching TRBD1. CDR3 sequence (DNA): TGCAGCGTTGAAGGGACAGGGGCCGCAGATACGCAGTATTTT. It codes for CSVEGTGAADTQYF.